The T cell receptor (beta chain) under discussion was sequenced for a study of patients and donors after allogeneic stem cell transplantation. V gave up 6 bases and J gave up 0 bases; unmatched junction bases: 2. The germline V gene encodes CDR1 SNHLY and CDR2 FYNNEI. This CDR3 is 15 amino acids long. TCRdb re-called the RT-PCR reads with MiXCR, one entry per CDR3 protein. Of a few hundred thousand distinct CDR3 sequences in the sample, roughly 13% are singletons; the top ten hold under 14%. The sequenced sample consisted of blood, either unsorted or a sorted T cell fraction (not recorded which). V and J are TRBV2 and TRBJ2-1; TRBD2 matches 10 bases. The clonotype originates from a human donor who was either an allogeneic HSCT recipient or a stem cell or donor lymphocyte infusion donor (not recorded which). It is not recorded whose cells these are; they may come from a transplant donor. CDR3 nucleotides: TGTGCCAGCAGCCGGACTAGCGGCTCCTACAATGAGCAGTTCTTC. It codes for CASSRTSGSYNEQFF.